This TCR beta chain was captured by sequencing in a study of CD8+ T cells in alopecia areata. Overall study context: Severity scoring for treated patients was based on the percentage of affected scalp area.

Germline-derived CDR1 and CDR2 are SGDLS and YYNGEE. V lost 0 bases and J 4 bases, leaving 8 bases between the germline ends. The length of the CDR3 is 14 residues. As to treatment: oral pan-JAK inhibitor, 5-10 mg twice daily. cDNA reverse transcribed from extracted RNA served as the sequencing template. Some clones are missing from TCRdb's copy, which holds only in-frame ones; the method was immunoSEQ multiplex PCR. The sample has about 110,000 clones; 50% to 75% are singletons. The clonotype originates from a human donor with alopecia areata. The sample here was CD8+ T cells sorted from blood, taken at week 24, from a patient treated with tofacitinib. V gene TRBV9 combines with J gene TRBJ1-5; no clear D gene. The CDR3, as DNA: TGTGCCAGCAGCGTAGGTGGGCAGAATCAGCCCCAGCATTTT. This sequence encodes CASSVGGQNQPQHF.